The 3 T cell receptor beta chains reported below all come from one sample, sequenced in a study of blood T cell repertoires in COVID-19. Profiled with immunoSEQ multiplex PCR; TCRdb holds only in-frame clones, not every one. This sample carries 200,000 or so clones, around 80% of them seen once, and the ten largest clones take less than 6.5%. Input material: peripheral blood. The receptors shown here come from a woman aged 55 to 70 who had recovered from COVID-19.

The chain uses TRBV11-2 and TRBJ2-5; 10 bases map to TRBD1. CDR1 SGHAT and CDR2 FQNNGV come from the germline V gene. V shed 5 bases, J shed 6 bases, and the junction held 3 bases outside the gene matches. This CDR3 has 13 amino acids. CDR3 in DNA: TGTGCCAGCAGCCAGGACAGGGGGAAGACCCAGTACTTC. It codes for CASSQDRGKTQYF.

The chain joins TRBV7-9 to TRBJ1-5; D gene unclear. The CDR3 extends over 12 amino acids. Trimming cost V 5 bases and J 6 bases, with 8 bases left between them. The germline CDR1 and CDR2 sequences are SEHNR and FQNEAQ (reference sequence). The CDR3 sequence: CASSAVAQPQHF. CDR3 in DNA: TGTGCCAGCAGCGCCGTAGCTCAGCCCCAGCATTTT.

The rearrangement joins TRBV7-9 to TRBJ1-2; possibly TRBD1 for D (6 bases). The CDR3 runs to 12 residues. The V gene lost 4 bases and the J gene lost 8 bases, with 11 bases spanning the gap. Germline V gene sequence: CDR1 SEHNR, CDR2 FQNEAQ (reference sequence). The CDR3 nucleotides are TGTGCCAGCAGCTCACAGGGTGGGGGCTACACCTTC. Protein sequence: CASSSQGGGYTF. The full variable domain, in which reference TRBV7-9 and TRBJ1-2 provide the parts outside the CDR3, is DTGVSQNPRHKITKRGQNVTFRCDPISEHNRLYWYRQTLGQGPEFLTYFQNEAQLEKSRLLSDRFSAERPKGSFSTLEIQRTEQGDSAMYLCASSSQGGGYTFGSGTRLTVV.